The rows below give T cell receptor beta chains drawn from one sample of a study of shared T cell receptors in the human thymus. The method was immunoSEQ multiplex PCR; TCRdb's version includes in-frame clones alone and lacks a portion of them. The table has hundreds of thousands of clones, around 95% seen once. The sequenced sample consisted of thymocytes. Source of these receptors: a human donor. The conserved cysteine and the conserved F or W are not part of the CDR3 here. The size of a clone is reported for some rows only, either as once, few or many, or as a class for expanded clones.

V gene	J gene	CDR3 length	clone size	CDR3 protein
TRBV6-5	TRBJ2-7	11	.	ASSYAGPYEQY
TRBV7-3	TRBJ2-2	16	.	ASSSHVYRLADTGELF
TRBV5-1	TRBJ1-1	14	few	ASSLRTLGLNTEAF
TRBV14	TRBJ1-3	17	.	ASSSLEPGATDSGNTIY
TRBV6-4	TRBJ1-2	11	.	ASSDPLSSGYT
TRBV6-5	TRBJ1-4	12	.	ASSTGDDSTTDF
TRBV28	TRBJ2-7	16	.	ASSRDRDRVSGSYEQY
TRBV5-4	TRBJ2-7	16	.	ASSLSPWGTGTVYEQY
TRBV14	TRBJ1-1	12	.	ASSQPRTNTEAF
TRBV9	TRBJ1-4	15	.	ASSVDPTGPLGEKLF
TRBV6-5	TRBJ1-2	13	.	ASTTLGRPPCGYT
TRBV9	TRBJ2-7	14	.	ASNRTSGQSSYEQY
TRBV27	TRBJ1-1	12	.	ASSLGQDGTEAF
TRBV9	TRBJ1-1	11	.	ASSVRTNTEAF
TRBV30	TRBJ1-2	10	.	AWSGRGLGYT
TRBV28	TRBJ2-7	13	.	ASSSGTSGSYEQY
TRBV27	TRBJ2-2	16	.	ASSSYRLAGGPTGELF
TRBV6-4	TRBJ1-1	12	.	ASSEPRLNTEAF
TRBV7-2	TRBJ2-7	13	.	ASSLMTGINYEQY
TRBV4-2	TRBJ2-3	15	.	ASSQGLWGGVSDTQY
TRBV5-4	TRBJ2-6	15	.	ASSLAKTWGGANVLT
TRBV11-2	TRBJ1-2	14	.	ASSYGTPGGIYGYT
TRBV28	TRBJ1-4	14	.	ASSLTGQGPGEKLF
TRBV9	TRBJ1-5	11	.	ASSVGGGQPQH
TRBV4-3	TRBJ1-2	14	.	ASSQDWRRGNYGYT
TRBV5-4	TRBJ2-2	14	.	ASAYQGGSGVGELF
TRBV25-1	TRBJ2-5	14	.	ASSEATSGREETQY
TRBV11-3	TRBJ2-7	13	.	ASSVSGGFSYEQY
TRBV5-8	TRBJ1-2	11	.	ASSLTEAYGYT
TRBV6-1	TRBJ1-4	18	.	ASSEWSLGQGRERGEKLF
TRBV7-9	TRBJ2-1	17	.	ASSLAPSGRTPKYNEQF
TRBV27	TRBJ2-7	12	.	ASPGQGDYYEQY
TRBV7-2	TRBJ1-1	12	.	ASSLGRLNTEAF
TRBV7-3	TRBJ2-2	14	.	ASSPSGTRNTGELF
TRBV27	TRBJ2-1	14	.	ASREMGLAGDNEQF
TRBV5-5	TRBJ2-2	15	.	ASSRGLAGVTTGELF
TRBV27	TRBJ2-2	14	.	ACRLAGGWDTGELF
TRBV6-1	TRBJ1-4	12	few	ASSSDRGLIKLF
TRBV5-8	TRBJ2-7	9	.	ASSYYYEQY
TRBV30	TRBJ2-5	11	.	AWGLKVKETQY
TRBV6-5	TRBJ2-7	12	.	ASSYGRHFYEQY
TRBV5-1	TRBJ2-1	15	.	ASSLAPSLAGAGLEF
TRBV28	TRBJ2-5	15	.	ASSLYPGFWRQETQY
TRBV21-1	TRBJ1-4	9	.	ASLTNEKLF
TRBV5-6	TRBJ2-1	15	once	ASSLGGASGSYNEQF
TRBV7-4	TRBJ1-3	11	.	ASSATTGNTIY
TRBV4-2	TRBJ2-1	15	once	ASSHLWGGSPHNEQF
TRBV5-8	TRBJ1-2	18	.	ASSLGVVGLQGRGDYGYT
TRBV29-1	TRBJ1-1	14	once	SVGGGKPMMNTEAF
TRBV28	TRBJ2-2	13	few	ASSRDRGNTGELF
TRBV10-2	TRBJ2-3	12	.	ASRDRSIPLSQY
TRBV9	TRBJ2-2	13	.	ASSVEWVNTGELF
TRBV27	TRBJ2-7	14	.	ASGAFRSTDPYEQY
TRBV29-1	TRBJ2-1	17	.	SVDGQGTSGRAPYNEQF
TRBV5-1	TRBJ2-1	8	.	ASSPGGGF
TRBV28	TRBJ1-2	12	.	ASYGVGTPYGYT
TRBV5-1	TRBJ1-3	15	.	ASSSLSSYPYGNTIY
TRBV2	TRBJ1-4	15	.	ASSPPGQGRQNEKLF
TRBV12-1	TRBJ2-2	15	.	ASSPEGHREVAGELF